Shown below are 31 T cell receptor beta chains from a single sample sequenced in a study of cytomegalovirus exposure and HLA in healthy donors. PCR was performed using 60 Vbeta and 13 Jbeta primers. TCRdb's copy holds only in-frame clones and misses some; the assay was immunoSEQ multiplex PCR. The table includes approximately 170,000 clones, about three quarters detected once. The specimen was PBMCs. These receptors were taken from a female donor in good health and CMV-seronegative.

The chain links TRBV10-1 to TRBJ1-2, with TRBD1 matching over 7 bases. Losses at the gene ends were 3 bases for V and 5 bases for J; bases not matched to a gene: 9. The CDR3 is 15 amino acids. Germline V gene data show CDR1 as WNHNN and CDR2 as SYGVQD (reference sequence). CDR3 sequence (DNA): TGCGCCAGCAGTGACGGGACAGTTTCCCGATATGGCTACACCTTC. This translates into CASSDGTVSRYGYTF.

This clone was detected only a few times. The V and J genes are TRBV6-5 and TRBJ1-3, with a weak D call TRBD1 (5 bases). Germline lookup yields CDR1 MNHEY and CDR2 SVGAGI. V lost 0 bases and J 7 bases, leaving 16 bases between the germline ends. CDR3 length equals 16 residues. CDR3 amino acids: CASSYSSSVRGNTIYF. In nucleotides, the CDR3 is TGTGCCAGCAGTTACTCGAGCAGTGTAAGGGGTAACACCATATATTTT.

This chain links TRBV7-9 with TRBJ1-2, with 10 bases matching TRBD1. CDR3 length: 14 amino acids. The V segment lost 3 bases and the J segment 4 bases; nucleotides outside the gene matches: 2. Per germline, CDR1 SEHNR and CDR2 FQNEAQ (reference sequence). CDR3 sequence reads: CASSFGTGAYGYTF. DNA of the CDR3: TGTGCCAGCAGCTTCGGGACAGGGGCCTATGGCTACACCTTC.

Here the CDR3 reads CASSIDRGDTQYF. In nucleotides, the CDR3 is TGTGCCAGTAGTATTGACAGGGGAGATACGCAGTATTTT. The chain has TRBV19 and TRBJ2-3; 8 bases align to TRBD1. There are 13 residues in the CDR3. Germline V lookup: CDR1 LNHDA, CDR2 SQIVND (reference sequence). With V trimmed by 3 bases and J by 5 bases, 1 base remained unmatched.

This clone was detected once. The chain recombines TRBV19 with TRBJ2-7; the match to TRBD2 covers 11 bases. V trimming: 3 bases; J trimming: 6 bases; junction bases outside the gene matches: 7. The germline V gene has CDR1 LNHDA and CDR2 SQIVND (reference sequence). The CDR3 spans 15 residues. In nucleotides, the CDR3 is TGTGCCAGTAGTATGTGGCTAGCGGGGGGAGGCGAGCAGTACTTC. Translated: CASSMWLAGGGEQYF.

This clone was counted a single time. V is TRBV2 and J is TRBJ2-7, with TRBD2 matching over 11 bases. The CDR3 runs 15 residues. Germline-derived CDR1 and CDR2 are SNHLY and FYNNEI. Losses at the gene ends were 6 bases for V and 6 bases for J; bases not matched to a gene: 10. CDR3 bases: TGTGCCAGCAGGCAACTAGCGGGAGTTGAGGGCGAGCAGTACTTC. It codes for CASRQLAGVEGEQYF.

This sequence joins TRBV7-6 and TRBJ1-1; 12 bases are a match to TRBD1. This CDR3 is built from 17 residues. The V and J ends lost 4 bases and 3 bases, in that order; junction bases with no gene match: 9. Per germline, CDR1 SGHVS and CDR2 FNYEAQ. CDR3 nucleotide sequence: TGTGCCAGCAGCTCCTGGGGGACAGGGGGCTTTGACACTGAAGCTTTCTTT. Its protein is CASSSWGTGGFDTEAFF.

CDR3 nucleotides: TGTGCCAGCAGCCAGGGATGGGGTCCGAACACTGAAGCTTTCTTT. Amino acids: CASSQGWGPNTEAFF. This chain joins TRBV9 and TRBJ1-1; TRBD1 might be the D (5 bases). CDR1 SGDLS and CDR2 YYNGEE come from the germline V gene. This CDR3 comprises 15 residues. V shed 4 bases and J shed 1 base, with 14 bases lying between them.

The chain uses TRBV1 and TRBJ2-7; the table's D call TRBD1 went unverified against the DNA. TRBV1 is tagged as a pseudogene. The CDR3 extends over 17 amino acids. The CDR3: CTSSRPGVGASSYEQYF. The DNA of the CDR3 is TGCACCAGCAGCCGGCCCGGTGTGGGGGCGAGCTCCTACGAGCAGTACTTC.

The chain has TRBV2 and TRBJ1-6; possibly TRBD1 for D (5 bases). The V end lost 1 base, the J end lost 10 bases, and 17 bases lay between the germline ends. This CDR3 is built from 16 residues. From germline, CDR1 is SNHLY and CDR2 FYNNEI. The CDR3 DNA follows: TGTGCCAGCAGTGAAGGTTCAGCAGGGTGGGCCTCACCCCTCCACTTT. Protein: CASSEGSAGWASPLHF.

The chain uses TRBV27 and TRBJ1-5; no clear D. The V end lost 2 bases, the J end lost 5 bases, and 7 bases lay between the germline ends. CDR1 and CDR2 from the germline V gene are MNHEY and SMNVEV (reference sequence). The CDR3 has 13 residues. For the CDR3, the DNA is TGTGCCAGCAGTTTACACCGGTATCAGCCCCAGCATTTT. Translated: CASSLHRYQPQHF.

The J gene is TRBJ2-7, the V gene TRBV7-9; TRBD1 aligns across 7 bases. CDR1 is SEHNR and CDR2 is FQNEAQ in the germline V gene (reference sequence). The CDR3 totals 11 residues. The junction had 1 base not matched to a gene; V was cut back by 5 bases and J by 6 bases. The CDR3 protein is CASSRQGEQYF. The CDR3 nucleotides read TGTGCCAGCAGCAGACAGGGCGAGCAGTACTTC.

The chain combines TRBV7-9 with TRBJ2-7, with 10 positions matching TRBD2. V gave up 4 bases and J gave up 5 bases; unmatched junction bases: 8. This CDR3 is 15 amino acids long. Germline CDR1 reads SEHNR; CDR2 reads FQNEAQ (reference sequence). The CDR3 loop is CASSSPLAGVHEQYF. In DNA form, the CDR3 reads TGTGCCAGCAGCTCCCCGCTAGCGGGAGTACACGAGCAGTACTTC.

This clone was observed once. The J gene is TRBJ1-4, the V gene TRBV29-1, with D maybe TRBD1 (6 bases). CDR3 size: 14 residues. The germline V gene encodes CDR1 SQVTM and CDR2 ANQGSEA. Between the trimmed V and J ends, which lost 5 bases and 8 bases, there was a span of 18 bases. The CDR3 DNA sequence: TGCAGCGTTTGGGACCAGACAGGACCCGAAAAACTGTTTTTT. Residues: CSVWDQTGPEKLFF.

This clone appeared once. The chain recombines TRBV7-2 with TRBJ1-3; 8 bases map to TRBD1. Trimming removed 4 bases from V and 2 bases from J; junction bases left unmatched: 1. CDR1 and CDR2 (germline): SGHTA, FQGNSA. This CDR3 is 14 amino acids long. The CDR3 is CASSSDRAGNTIYF. In nucleotides, the CDR3 is TGTGCCAGCAGCTCGGACAGGGCTGGAAACACCATATATTTT.

The table lists this clone with a count of one. This sequence joins TRBV7-2 and TRBJ2-7; maybe TRBD2 (5 bases). The CDR3 contains 13 residues. In germline, CDR1 is SGHTA, CDR2 FQGNSA. V was clipped by 4 bases and J by 4 bases, with 11 bases between them. CDR3 sequence reads: CASSSPTKYEQYF. DNA of the CDR3: TGTGCCAGCAGCTCCCCGACTAAGTACGAGCAGTACTTC.

The chain links TRBV18 to TRBJ1-5; D might be TRBD1 (5 bases). CDR3 length equals 16 residues. Germline V gives CDR1 KGHSH, CDR2 LQKENI. V was trimmed by 1 base and J by 4 bases, leaving 14 bases between them. CDR3 sequence (DNA): TGTGCCAGCTCACCACAGGGGCAGGGTTCGAATCAGCCCCAGCATTTT. It encodes CASSPQGQGSNQPQHF.

V gene TRBV6-1 combines with J gene TRBJ2-7; 7 bases line up with TRBD2. V lost 8 bases to trimming and J lost 2 bases; unmatched junction nucleotides: 6. Germline loops: CDR1 MNHNS, CDR2 SASEGT. This CDR3 contains 13 residues. The CDR3 loop reads CASGSGTPYEQYF. CDR3 bases: TGTGCCAGCGGAAGCGGGACTCCCTACGAGCAGTACTTC.

The table lists this clone with a count of one. The V gene is TRBV4-1, the J gene TRBJ1-1, with TRBD1 matching 7 bases. CDR3 size: 16 residues. Unmatched junction bases numbered 5, after V lost 0 bases and J lost 1 base. The germline V gene has CDR1 MGHRA and CDR2 YSYEKL. CDR3 in amino acids: CASSQDRQGTNTEAFF. The CDR3 DNA reads TGCGCCAGCAGCCAAGACCGACAGGGCACGAACACTGAAGCTTTCTTT.

This sequence joins TRBV5-6 and TRBJ2-5, with 7 positions matching TRBD1. The V segment lost 4 bases and the J segment 5 bases; nucleotides outside the gene matches: 8. The CDR3 has 14 amino acids. Germline V gene sequence: CDR1 SGHDT, CDR2 YYEEEE. CDR3 in amino acids: CASSTPGQAETQYF. DNA of the CDR3: TGTGCCAGCAGCACCCCCGGACAGGCGGAGACCCAGTACTTC.

CDR3 region: CASSGAGPSTDTQYF. CDR3 DNA: TGCGCCAGCAGCGGAGCGGGTCCTAGCACAGATACGCAGTATTTT. This chain connects TRBV5-1 to TRBJ2-3; TRBD2 is a possible D gene (6 bases). This CDR3 spans 15 amino acids. The V end was cut by 4 bases, the J end by 0 bases, with 12 bases between. From germline, CDR1 is SGHRS and CDR2 YFSETQ.

This sequence joins TRBV21-1 and TRBJ1-4. TRBV21-1 is a documented pseudogene. CDR3 size: 13 residues. CDR3 region: CASSGGCLKGLFF. CDR3 nucleotide sequence: TGTGCCAGCTCGGGGGGTTGTCTGAAGGGACTGTTTTTT.

The gene calls are TRBV7-9 and TRBJ2-5, with D tentatively TRBD1 (6 bases). V shed 2 bases and J shed 1 base, with 11 bases lying between them. Germline CDR1 reads SEHNR; CDR2 reads FQNEAQ (reference sequence). The CDR3 length is 15 residues. CDR3 nucleotides: TGTGCCAGCAGCTTACTGCAGGGGTCCCAAGAGACCCAGTACTTC. It yields the protein CASSLLQGSQETQYF.

This chain connects TRBV27 to TRBJ2-2, with a tentative D call TRBD1 (5 bases). Germline V lookup: CDR1 MNHEY, CDR2 SMNVEV (reference sequence). The CDR3 consists of 17 residues. Deletions cut 3 bases from V and 1 base from J, with 15 bases between. CDR3 sequence reads: CASSFDYATVNTGELFF. The DNA of the CDR3 is TGTGCCAGCAGTTTCGATTACGCGACAGTGAACACCGGGGAGCTGTTTTTT.

The V gene is TRBV27, the J gene TRBJ1-4; D not certain. This CDR3 region has 13 residues. CDR1 MNHEY and CDR2 SMNVEV come from the germline V gene (reference sequence). V was cut by 8 bases and J by 8 bases, with 15 bases left in between. The CDR3 here is CASARDWNEKLFF. CDR3 sequence (DNA): TGTGCCAGCGCTCGAGACTGGAACGAAAAACTGTTTTTT.

This clone appeared once. CDR3 in amino acids: CASKNVGLAGTDEQFF. CDR3 bases: TGTGCCAGTAAAAATGTAGGACTAGCGGGAACAGATGAGCAGTTCTTC. This chain connects TRBV19 to TRBJ2-1, with 12 bases aligning to TRBD2. Looked up from germline, CDR1 is LNHDA and CDR2 is SQIVND (reference sequence). The V segment lost 7 bases and the J segment 8 bases; nucleotides outside the gene matches: 12. The CDR3 has 16 residues. The full variable domain, rest sourced from reference TRBV19 and TRBJ2-1, is DGGITQSPKYLFRKEGQNVTLSCEQNLNHDAMYWYRQDPGQGLRLIYYSQIVNDFQKGDIAEGYSVSREKKESFPLTVTSAQKNPTAFYLCASKNVGLAGTDEQFFGPGTRLTVL.

The genes are TRBV7-6 and TRBJ1-1; D is ambiguous. The V end was cut by 3 bases, the J end by 1 base, with 9 bases between. Germline loops: CDR1 SGHVS, CDR2 FNYEAQ. There are 14 residues in the CDR3. The CDR3, as DNA: TGTGCCAGCAGCTTCGGGGTGGGGAACACTGAAGCTTTCTTT. Its translation is CASSFGVGNTEAFF.

The chain links TRBV2 to TRBJ2-1; D not certain. CDR1 and CDR2 (germline): SNHLY, FYNNEI. Trimming shortened V by 4 bases and J by 7 bases, and 5 bases separated the two germline ends. The CDR3 runs to 11 residues. This chain's CDR3 is CASSVVNEQFF. The CDR3 bases are TGTGCCAGCAGTGTAGTGAATGAGCAGTTCTTC.

This chain uses TRBV30 with TRBJ2-5, with 8 bases matching TRBD1. The V and J ends lost 0 bases and 12 bases, in that order; junction bases with no gene match: 9. Per the germline V gene, CDR1 is GTSNPN and CDR2 is SVGIG (reference sequence). This CDR3 is built from 13 residues. CDR3 in DNA: TGTGCCTGGAGTGTATCGCTATCGGACAGGGAGTACTTC. It yields the protein CAWSVSLSDREYF.

CDR3 residues: CASSSTSGGTSTDTQYF. DNA of the CDR3: TGTGCCAGCAGCTCAACTAGCGGGGGGACTAGCACAGATACGCAGTATTTT. This chain uses TRBV7-9 with TRBJ2-3; TRBD2 agrees at 12 bases. V gave up 4 bases and J gave up 0 bases; unmatched junction bases: 5. Germline CDR1 reads SEHNR; CDR2 reads FQNEAQ (reference sequence). CDR3 length: 17 amino acids. Full variable domain (outside the CDR3, taken from reference TRBV7-9 and TRBJ2-3): DTGVSQNPRHKITKRGQNVTFRCDPISEHNRLYWYRQTLGQGPEFLTYFQNEAQLEKSRLLSDRFSAERPKGSFSTLEIQRTEQGDSAMYLCASSSTSGGTSTDTQYFGPGTRLTVL.

This rearrangement joins TRBV15 to TRBJ1-4, with D perhaps matching TRBD1 (5 bases). Trimming cost V 1 base and J 4 bases, with 13 bases left between them. CDR1 is LNHNV, CDR2 YYDKDF, per germline (reference sequence). The CDR3 is 16 amino acids. CDR3 coding DNA: TGTGCCACCAGCAGAGGGAAGACAGCGATTAATGAAAAACTGTTTTTT. Amino acid sequence: CATSRGKTAINEKLFF.